These 13 T cell receptor beta chains share one sample of origin, sequenced in a study of CD8 T cells in Susac syndrome. The authors reverse transcribed 0.5 to 1 ug RNA with random hexamers. TCRdb re-called the immunoSEQ multiplex PCR reads with MiXCR, one entry per CDR3 protein. The sample lists hundreds of thousands of distinct CDR3 sequences, approximately 92% occurring once. The sequenced sample was CD4+ T cells from PBMCs. Receptor source: a human donor with multiple sclerosis.

This chain joins TRBV5-6 and TRBJ2-3; maybe TRBD1 (6 bases). This CDR3 is 16 amino acids long. The germline V and J ends were trimmed by 2 bases and 2 bases, with 15 bases remaining between them. The germline V gene encodes CDR1 SGHDT and CDR2 YYEEEE. As DNA, the CDR3 is TGTGCCAGCAGCTTCAATGGCCAGGGGCCCACAGATACGCAGTATTTT. Its translation: CASSFNGQGPTDTQYF.

This clonotype appeared a single time. The chain links TRBV29-1 to TRBJ2-1; D is undetermined. Germline CDR1 is SQVTM and CDR2 is ANQGSEA. The CDR3 extends over 12 amino acids. V was pared by 4 bases and J by 7 bases, with 11 bases between. CDR3 sequence: CSVAPFPNEQFF. Here the CDR3 DNA reads TGCAGCGTTGCCCCTTTCCCAAATGAGCAGTTCTTC.

In its sample, this clonotype was seen once. V gene TRBV29-1 combines with J gene TRBJ1-1, with D unclear. Trimming took off 6 bases at V and 7 bases at J, with 12 bases between the two ends. CDR3 size: 11 residues. Germline lookup yields CDR1 SQVTM and CDR2 ANQGSEA. The DNA for the CDR3 is TGCAGCGTGAGGCGGGCTCGTGAAGCTTTCTTT. It encodes CSVRRAREAFF.

The gene calls are TRBV11-2 and TRBJ2-3; tentatively, D is TRBD2 (6 bases). Between the trimmed V and J ends, which lost 2 bases and 5 bases, there was a span of 11 bases. This CDR3 spans 14 amino acids. Germline loops: CDR1 SGHAT, CDR2 FQNNGV. CDR3 region: CASSLSWRGDTQYF. For the CDR3, the DNA is TGTGCCAGCAGCTTATCATGGCGGGGAGATACGCAGTATTTT.

The V call is TRBV9, the J call TRBJ2-1, with TRBD2 matching over 8 bases. The V gene end was trimmed by 4 bases and the J gene end by 5 bases; junction bases not matched to a gene: 8. The CDR3 is made up of 15 amino acids. Germline CDR1 SGDLS, CDR2 YYNGEE. The CDR3: CASSPRLANHNEQFF. The CDR3 coding sequence is TGTGCCAGCAGCCCGAGACTAGCGAATCACAATGAGCAGTTCTTC.

The CDR3 reads CASSVQGPNTEAFF. The CDR3 DNA is TGTGCCAGCAGCGTACAGGGTCCGAACACTGAAGCTTTCTTT. This chain joins TRBV2 and TRBJ1-1; tentatively, D is TRBD1 (6 bases). The length of the CDR3 is 14 residues. The V end lost 6 bases, the J end lost 1 base, and 12 bases lay between the germline ends. Germline V CDR1 and CDR2: SNHLY, FYNNEI.

J is TRBJ2-7 and V is TRBV28, with D unresolved. Trimming stripped 6 bases from V and 0 bases from J, with 12 bases between. The CDR3 extends over 14 amino acids. Germline-derived CDR1 and CDR2 are MDHEN and SYDVKM. In DNA form, the CDR3 reads TGTGCCAGCAGGACACCATTGAGCTCCTACGAGCAGTACTTC. Protein: CASRTPLSSYEQYF.

The chain joins TRBV6-5 to TRBJ1-1, with D perhaps matching TRBD1 (5 bases). V was cut by 0 bases and J by 0 bases, with 14 bases left in between. The CDR3 contains 17 residues. The germline CDR1 and CDR2 sequences are MNHEY and SVGAGI. The DNA for the CDR3 is TGTGCCAGCAGTTACTCAGGCGGGGGAGGTTTGAACACTGAAGCTTTCTTT. It yields the protein CASSYSGGGGLNTEAFF.

V is TRBV6-5 and J is TRBJ1-1; 8 bases match TRBD1. Trimming took 2 bases from V and 4 from J; bases not matched to a gene: 9. The germline V gene encodes CDR1 MNHEY and CDR2 SVGAGI. This CDR3 is 16 amino acids long. The CDR3 DNA follows: TGTGCCAGCAGTTACCTTAAAGCAGGGGGCATCACTGAAGCTTTCTTT. Its translation: CASSYLKAGGITEAFF.

CDR3 DNA: TGCAGTGCCGCTTCTAGCGGGGGGGCGGATACGCAGTATTTT. This translates into CSAASSGGADTQYF. V and J are TRBV20-1 and TRBJ2-3, with 12 bases fitting TRBD2. Germline V gene data show CDR1 as DFQATT and CDR2 as SNEGSKA (reference sequence). The CDR3 is 14 amino acids. The J segment lost 6 bases and the V segment lost 6 bases, leaving 7 bases of the junction unmatched.

The rearrangement links TRBV12-3 or TRBV12-4 to TRBJ1-1; TRBD1 might be the D (6 bases). The CDR3 extends over 13 amino acids. V was shortened by 5 bases and J by 2 bases, with 9 bases between the two germline ends. Written as DNA, the CDR3 is TGTGCCAGCAGTAGGACAGACAACACTGAAGCTTTCTTT. Translation gives CASSRTDNTEAFF.

The genes are TRBV13 and TRBJ1-1; tentative D call: TRBD1 (6 bases). CDR1 and CDR2 (germline): PRHDT, FYEKMQ (reference sequence). Trimming took 2 bases from V and 0 from J, leaving 10 bases between them. The CDR3 consists of 15 residues. As DNA, the CDR3 is TGTGCCAGCAGCTTAAGGACAGCCTTGAACACTGAAGCTTTCTTT. Amino acids: CASSLRTALNTEAFF.

V usage is TRBV5-5 and J usage is TRBJ2-6; unclear D gene. The germline gives CDR1 SGHKS, CDR2 YYEKEE (reference sequence). This CDR3 contains 17 residues. The V end lost 3 bases, the J end lost 0 bases, and 13 bases lay between the germline ends. CDR3 protein: CASSSLIRSSGANVLTF. The DNA for the CDR3 is TGTGCCAGCAGCTCACTAATACGAAGCTCTGGGGCCAACGTCCTGACTTTC.